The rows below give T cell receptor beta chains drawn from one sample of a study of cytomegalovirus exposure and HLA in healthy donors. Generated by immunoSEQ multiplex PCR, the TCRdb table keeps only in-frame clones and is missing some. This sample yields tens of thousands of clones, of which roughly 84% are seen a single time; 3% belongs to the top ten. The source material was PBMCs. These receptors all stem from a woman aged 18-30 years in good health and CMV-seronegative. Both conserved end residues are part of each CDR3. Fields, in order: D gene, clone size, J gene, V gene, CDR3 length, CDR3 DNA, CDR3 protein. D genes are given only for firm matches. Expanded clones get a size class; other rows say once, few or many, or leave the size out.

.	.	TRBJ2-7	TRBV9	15	TGTGCCAGCAGCGTAGAGGAGGGGCGTTCGGACGAGCAGTACTTC	CASSVEEGRSDEQYF
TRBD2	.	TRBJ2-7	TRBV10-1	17	TGCGCCAGCAGTACTACCGAACAAGCGGGAAGGAATTACGAGCAGTACTTC	CASSTTEQAGRNYEQYF
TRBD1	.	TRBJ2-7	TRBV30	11	TGTGCCTGGTGGACAGGGAGTAGGCAGTACTTC	CAWWTGSRQYF
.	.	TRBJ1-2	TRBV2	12	TGTGCCAGCAGTCCCAGGACAGAAGGCTACACCTTC	CASSPRTEGYTF
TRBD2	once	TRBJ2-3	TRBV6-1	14	TGTGCCAGCAACCAACTAGCGGACACAGATACGCAGTATTTT	CASNQLADTDTQYF
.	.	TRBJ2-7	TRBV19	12	TGTGCCAGTAGTATAGAAGGCGGGGAGCAGTACTTC	CASSIEGGEQYF
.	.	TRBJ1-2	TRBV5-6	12	TGTGCCAGCAGCCCTGGCCAGGATCTCTACACCTTC	CASSPGQDLYTF
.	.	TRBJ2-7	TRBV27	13	TGTGCCAGCAGTTTACTCGGCTCCCAGGGGCAGTACTTC	CASSLLGSQGQYF
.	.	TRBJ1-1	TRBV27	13	TGTGCCAGCAGTTCAGGACTTGGGGCTGAAGCTTTCTTT	CASSSGLGAEAFF
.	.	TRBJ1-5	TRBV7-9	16	TGCGCCAGCAGCTTCGAACAGGGAAGTGGCAATCAGCCCCAGCATTTT	CASSFEQGSGNQPQHF
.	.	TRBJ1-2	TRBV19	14	TGTGCCAGTTCTCTAGGGTCAGGGAGGTATGGCTACACCTTC	CASSLGSGRYGYTF
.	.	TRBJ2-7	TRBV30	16	TGTGCCTGGAGTGTAAGGGCGAGGGGGTCCCCGGTGGGGCAGTACTTC	CAWSVRARGSPVGQYF
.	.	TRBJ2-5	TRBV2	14	TGTGCCAGCAGCGCACAGGGAACTCAAGAGACCCAGTACTTC	CASSAQGTQETQYF
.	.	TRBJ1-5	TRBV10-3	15	TGTGCCATCAGCTCAGGGGCCTATAGCAATCAGCCCCAGCATTTT	CAISSGAYSNQPQHF
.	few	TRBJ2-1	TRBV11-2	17	TGTGCCAGCAGCTTAGATCTCCGGGCGGGAACCTACAATGAGCAGTTCTTC	CASSLDLRAGTYNEQFF
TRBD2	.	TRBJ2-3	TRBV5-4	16	TGTGCCAGCAGCCCCGGACTAGCGGGGAGCACAGATACGCAGTATTTT	CASSPGLAGSTDTQYF
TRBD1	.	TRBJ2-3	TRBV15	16	TGTGCCACCAGCAGAGATAAGAGACAGGGCGTAGATACGCAGTATTTT	CATSRDKRQGVDTQYF
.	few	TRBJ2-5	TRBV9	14	TGTGCCAGCAGCGTAGCTCAAGCCCAAGAGACCCAGTACTTC	CASSVAQAQETQYF
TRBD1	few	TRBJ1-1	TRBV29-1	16	TGCAGCGTTGAAGATCGGGGGACAGACATGAACACTGAAGCTTTCTTT	CSVEDRGTDMNTEAFF
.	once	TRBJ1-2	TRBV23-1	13	TGCGCCAGCAGTCAAGAGGGGACACGGATCTACACCTTC	CASSQEGTRIYTF
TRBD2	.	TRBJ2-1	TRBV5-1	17	TGCGCCAGCAGCTTGGGGCCTAGCGGGAGGGGCTACAATGAGCAGTTCTTC	CASSLGPSGRGYNEQFF
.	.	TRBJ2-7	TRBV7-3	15	TGTGCCAGCAGCTTGGGGGCTACCGGGTCCTACGAGCAGTACTTC	CASSLGATGSYEQYF
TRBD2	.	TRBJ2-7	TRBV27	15	TGTGCCAGCACCCGACAAGGGAGGGGTCCCTACGAGCAGTACTTC	CASTRQGRGPYEQYF
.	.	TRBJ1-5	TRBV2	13	TGTGCCAGCAACAGAGATAGCAATCAGCCCCAGCATTTT	CASNRDSNQPQHF
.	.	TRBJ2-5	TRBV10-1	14	TGCGCCAGCAGCTTTGGCACAGCGGGAGAGACCCAGTACTTC	CASSFGTAGETQYF
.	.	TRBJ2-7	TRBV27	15	TGTGCCAGCAGTCCTCCCGCGGGCTTAACCTACGAGCAGTACTTC	CASSPPAGLTYEQYF
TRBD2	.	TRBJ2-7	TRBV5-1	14	TGCGCCAGCAGCTTTAGCGGGAGGGCCAACGAGCAGTACTTC	CASSFSGRANEQYF
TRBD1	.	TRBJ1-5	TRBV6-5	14	TGTGCCAGCAGATCGACAGGGGGCGGACAGCCCCAGCATTTT	CASRSTGGGQPQHF
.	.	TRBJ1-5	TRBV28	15	TGTGCCAGCAGTAAGGAGGATTTTGTCAATCAGCCCCAGCATTTT	CASSKEDFVNQPQHF
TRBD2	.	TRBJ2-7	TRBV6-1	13	TGTGCCAGCAGTGGGACTAGCGGCTACGAGCAGTACTTC	CASSGTSGYEQYF